The clone carrying this TCR beta chain was recorded a few times. Antigen unknown. Assembly of TCR beta libraries relied on iRepertoire HTBI primers together with Arm-PCR of CDR3 regions. MiXCR was run by TCRdb on the multiplex PCR reads, yielding one entry per CDR3 protein. This sample yields about 660,000 distinct CDR3 sequences, of which about 30% are seen a single time; 40% to 55% belongs to the top ten. The time point denotes: persistent/refractory GD, antithyroid drugs over 5 years with positive TRAb. Extracted RNA from PBMCs served as the source of the TCR library. Peripheral blood, approximately 9 milliliters of it, was drawn into EDTA tubes. The data stem from a study of regulatory T cells in long-lasting Graves disease. Study results and limitations: Comparison showed that persistent patients shared more public clonotypes (about 2,800) than new patients (roughly 970).

This sample comprised peripheral blood mononuclear cells (PBMCs), obtained when the disease was refractory, from a patient treated with antithyroid drugs. The TCR was taken from a female donor with Graves disease.

The CDR3 DNA follows: TGCAGTGCTAGAGCCAATATAGCGGGAGGGCCCTACGAGCAGTACTTC. This encodes CSARANIAGGPYEQYF. This chain uses TRBV20-1 with TRBJ2-7; 11 positions match TRBD2. Trimming took 1 base from V and 2 from J; bases not matched to a gene: 7. Germline V CDR1 and CDR2: DFQATT, SNEGSKA (reference sequence). The CDR3 runs 16 residues.